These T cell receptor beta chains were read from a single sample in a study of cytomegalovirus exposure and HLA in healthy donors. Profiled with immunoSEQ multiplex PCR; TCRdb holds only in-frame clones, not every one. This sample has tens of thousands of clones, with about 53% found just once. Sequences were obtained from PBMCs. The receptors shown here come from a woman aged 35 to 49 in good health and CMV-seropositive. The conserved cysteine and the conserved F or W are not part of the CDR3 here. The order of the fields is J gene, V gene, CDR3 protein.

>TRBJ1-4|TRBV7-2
ASSLVGQGYEKLF
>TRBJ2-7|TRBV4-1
ASSLARVEEYSYEQY
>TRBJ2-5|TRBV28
ATVSPTTQETQY
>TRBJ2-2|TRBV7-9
ASSPRTASTGELF
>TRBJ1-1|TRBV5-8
ASSLQFGRPNTEAF
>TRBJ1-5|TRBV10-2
ASSEQSGTGDQPQH
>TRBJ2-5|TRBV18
ASLPPTGSETQY
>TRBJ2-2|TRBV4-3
ASSQDTIRAGELF
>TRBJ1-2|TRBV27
ASMGPDRGLGYT
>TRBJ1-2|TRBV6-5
ASSDDRGGYGYT
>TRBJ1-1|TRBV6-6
ASIIRVPNTEAF
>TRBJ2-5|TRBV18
ASSPTGPETQY
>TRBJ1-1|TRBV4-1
ASSPWEEARTEAF
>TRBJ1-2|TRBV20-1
SAPMERLF
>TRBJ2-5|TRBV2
ASSESRGGRETQY
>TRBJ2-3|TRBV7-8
ASSLRDTQY
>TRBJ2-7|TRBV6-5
ASSYSSQSSYEQY
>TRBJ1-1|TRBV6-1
ASREGQAWTEAF
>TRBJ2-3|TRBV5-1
ASSRDRDTDTQY
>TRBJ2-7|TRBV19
ASSISLQGLGEQY
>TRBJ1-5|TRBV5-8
ASSLEHRNQPQH
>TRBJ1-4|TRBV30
AWTIASNEKLF
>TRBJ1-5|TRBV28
ASCSSEYSNQPQH
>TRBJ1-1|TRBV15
ATSRPQEKAF
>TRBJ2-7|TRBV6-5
ASSTSGSTYEQY
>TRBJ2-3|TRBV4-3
ASSQEGLAGGRDTQY
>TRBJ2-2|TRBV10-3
AISELTNPGELF
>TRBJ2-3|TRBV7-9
ASSQLTDTQY
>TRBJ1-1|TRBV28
ASSLFGRVGNTEAF